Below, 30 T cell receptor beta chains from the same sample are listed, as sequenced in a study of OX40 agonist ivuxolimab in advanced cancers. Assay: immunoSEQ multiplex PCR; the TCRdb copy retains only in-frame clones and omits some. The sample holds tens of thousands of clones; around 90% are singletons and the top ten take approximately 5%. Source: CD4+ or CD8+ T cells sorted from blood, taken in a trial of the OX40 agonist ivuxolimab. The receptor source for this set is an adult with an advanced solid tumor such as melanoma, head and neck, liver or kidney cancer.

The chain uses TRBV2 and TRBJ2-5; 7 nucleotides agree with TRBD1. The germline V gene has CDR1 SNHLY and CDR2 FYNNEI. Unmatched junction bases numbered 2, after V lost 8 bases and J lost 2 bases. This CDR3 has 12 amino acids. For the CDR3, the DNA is TGTGCCAGCCAGACAGGGCAAGAGACCCAGTACTTC. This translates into CASQTGQETQYF.

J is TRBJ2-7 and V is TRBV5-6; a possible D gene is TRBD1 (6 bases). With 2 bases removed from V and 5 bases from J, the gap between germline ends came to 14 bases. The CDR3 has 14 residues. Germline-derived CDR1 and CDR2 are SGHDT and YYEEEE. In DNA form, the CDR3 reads TGTGCCAGCAGCTTACAGGGAAATAGCCACGAGCAGTACTTC. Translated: CASSLQGNSHEQYF.

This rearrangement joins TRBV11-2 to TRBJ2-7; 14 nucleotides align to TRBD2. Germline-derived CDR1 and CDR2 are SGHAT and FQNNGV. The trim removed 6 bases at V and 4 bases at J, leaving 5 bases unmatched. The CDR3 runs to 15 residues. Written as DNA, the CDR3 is TGTGCCAGCAGTAGACTAGCGGGAGGGGGTTACGAGCAGTACTTC. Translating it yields CASSRLAGGGYEQYF. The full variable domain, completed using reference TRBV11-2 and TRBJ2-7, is EAGVAQSPRYKIIEKRQSVAFWCNPISGHATLYWYQQILGQGPKLLIQFQNNGVVDDSQLPKDRFSAERLKGVDSTLKIQPAKLEDSAVYLCASSRLAGGGYEQYFGPGTRLTVT.

The CDR3 nucleotides read TGCGCCAGCAGCTTGGTCCCGGGGATCACGATCGGAGAAATGAACACTGAAGCTTTCTTT. The encoded protein is CASSLVPGITIGEMNTEAFF. The rearrangement links TRBV5-1 to TRBJ1-1; D gene ambiguous. This CDR3 comprises 20 residues. Deletions cut 0 bases from V and 0 bases from J, with 24 bases between. The germline CDR1 and CDR2 sequences are SGHRS and YFSETQ.

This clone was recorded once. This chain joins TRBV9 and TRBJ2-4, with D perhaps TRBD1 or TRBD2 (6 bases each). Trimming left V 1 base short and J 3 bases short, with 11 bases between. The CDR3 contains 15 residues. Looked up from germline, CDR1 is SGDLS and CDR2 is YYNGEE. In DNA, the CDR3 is TGTGCCAGCAGCGTAACAGGGACTGACAAAAACATTCAGTACTTC. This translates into CASSVTGTDKNIQYF.

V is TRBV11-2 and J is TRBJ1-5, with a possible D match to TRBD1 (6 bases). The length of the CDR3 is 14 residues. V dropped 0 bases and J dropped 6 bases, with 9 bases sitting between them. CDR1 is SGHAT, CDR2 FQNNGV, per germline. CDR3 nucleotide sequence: TGTGCCAGCAGCTTAGAAAGGGGGAGTCAGCCCCAGCATTTT. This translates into CASSLERGSQPQHF.

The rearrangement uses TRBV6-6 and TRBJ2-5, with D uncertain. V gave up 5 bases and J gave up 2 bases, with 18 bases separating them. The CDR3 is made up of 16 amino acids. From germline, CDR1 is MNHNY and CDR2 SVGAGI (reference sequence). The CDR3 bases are TGTGCCAGCAGTCTCGCGTTAATGACCAGACAAGAGACCCAGTACTTC. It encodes CASSLALMTRQETQYF.

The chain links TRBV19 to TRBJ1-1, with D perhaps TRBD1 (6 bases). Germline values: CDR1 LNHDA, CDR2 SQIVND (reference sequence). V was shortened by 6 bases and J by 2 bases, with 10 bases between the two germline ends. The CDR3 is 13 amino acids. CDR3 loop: CASSWDTNTEAFF. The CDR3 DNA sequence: TGTGCCAGTAGCTGGGACACTAACACTGAAGCTTTCTTT.

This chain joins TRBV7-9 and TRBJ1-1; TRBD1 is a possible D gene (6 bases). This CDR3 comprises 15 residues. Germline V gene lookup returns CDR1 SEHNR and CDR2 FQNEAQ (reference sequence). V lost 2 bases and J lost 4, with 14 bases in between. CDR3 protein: CASSLRGAGGTEAFF. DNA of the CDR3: TGTGCCAGCAGCTTACGGGGGGCTGGGGGCACTGAAGCTTTCTTT.

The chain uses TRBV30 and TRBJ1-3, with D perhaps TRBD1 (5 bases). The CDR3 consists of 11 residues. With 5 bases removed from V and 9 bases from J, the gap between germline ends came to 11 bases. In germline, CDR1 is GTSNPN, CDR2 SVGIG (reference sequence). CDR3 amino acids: CAWYSGLTIYF. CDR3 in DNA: TGTGCCTGGTATTCAGGGCTCACCATATATTTT.

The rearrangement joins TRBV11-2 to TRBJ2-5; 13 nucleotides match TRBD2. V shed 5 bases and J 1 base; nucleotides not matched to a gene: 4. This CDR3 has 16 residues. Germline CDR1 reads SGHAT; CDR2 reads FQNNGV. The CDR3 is CASSHGTSGVQETQYF. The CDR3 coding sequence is TGTGCCAGCAGCCATGGGACTAGCGGGGTCCAAGAGACCCAGTACTTC.

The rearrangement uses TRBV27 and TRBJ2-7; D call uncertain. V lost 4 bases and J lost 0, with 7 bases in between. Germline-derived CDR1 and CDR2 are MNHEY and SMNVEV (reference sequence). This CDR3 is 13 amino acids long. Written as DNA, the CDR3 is TGTGCCAGCAGTTACACAACCTCCTACGAGCAGTACTTC. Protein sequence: CASSYTTSYEQYF.

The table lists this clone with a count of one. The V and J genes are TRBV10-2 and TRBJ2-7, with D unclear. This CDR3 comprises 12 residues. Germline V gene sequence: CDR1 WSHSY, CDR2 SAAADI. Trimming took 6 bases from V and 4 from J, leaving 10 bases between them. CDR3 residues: CASSPNGYEQYF. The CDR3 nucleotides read TGCGCCAGCAGCCCCAATGGGTACGAGCAGTACTTC.

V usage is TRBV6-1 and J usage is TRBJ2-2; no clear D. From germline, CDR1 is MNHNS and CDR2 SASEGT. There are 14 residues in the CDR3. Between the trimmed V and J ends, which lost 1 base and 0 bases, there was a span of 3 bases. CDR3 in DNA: TGTGCCAGCAGTGAAGGGGCGAACACCGGGGAGCTGTTTTTT. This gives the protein CASSEGANTGELFF.

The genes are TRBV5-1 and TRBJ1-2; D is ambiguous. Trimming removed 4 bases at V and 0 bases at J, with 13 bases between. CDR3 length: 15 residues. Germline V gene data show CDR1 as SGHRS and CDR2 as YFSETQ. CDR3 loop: CASSPRAQSNYGYTF. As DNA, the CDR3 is TGCGCCAGCAGCCCAAGGGCACAGTCTAACTATGGCTACACCTTC. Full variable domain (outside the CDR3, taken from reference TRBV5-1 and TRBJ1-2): KAGVTQTPRYLIKTRGQQVTLSCSPISGHRSVSWYQQTPGQGLQFLFEYFSETQRNKGNFPGRFSGRQFSNSRSEMNVSTLELGDSALYLCASSPRAQSNYGYTFGSGTRLTVV.

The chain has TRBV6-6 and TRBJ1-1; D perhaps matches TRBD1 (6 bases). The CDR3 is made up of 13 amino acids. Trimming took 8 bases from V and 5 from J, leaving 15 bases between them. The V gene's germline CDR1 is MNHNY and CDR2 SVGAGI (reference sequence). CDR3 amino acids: CASARGSGTEAFF. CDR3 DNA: TGTGCCAGCGCGAGGGGGTCGGGGACTGAAGCTTTCTTT.

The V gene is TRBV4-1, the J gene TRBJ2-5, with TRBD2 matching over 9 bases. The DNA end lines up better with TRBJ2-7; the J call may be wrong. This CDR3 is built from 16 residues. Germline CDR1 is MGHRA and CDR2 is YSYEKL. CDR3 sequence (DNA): TGCGCCAGCAGTGGTCAGGGCGGGAGGGAGTCCTACGAGCAGTACTTC. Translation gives CASSGQGGRESYEQYF.

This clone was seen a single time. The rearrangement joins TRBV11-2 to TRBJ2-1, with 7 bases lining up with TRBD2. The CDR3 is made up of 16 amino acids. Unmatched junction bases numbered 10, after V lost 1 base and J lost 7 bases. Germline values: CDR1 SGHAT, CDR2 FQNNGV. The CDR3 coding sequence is TGTGCCAGCAGCTTAGCCCCAGCGGGACCCAGTAATGAGCAGTTCTTC. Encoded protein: CASSLAPAGPSNEQFF.

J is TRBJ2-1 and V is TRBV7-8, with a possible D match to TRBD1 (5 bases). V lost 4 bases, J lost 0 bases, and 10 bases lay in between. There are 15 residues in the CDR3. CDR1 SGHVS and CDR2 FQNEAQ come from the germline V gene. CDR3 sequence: CASSWGGSSYNEQFF. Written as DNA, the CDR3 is TGTGCCAGCAGCTGGGGCGGCAGCTCCTACAATGAGCAGTTCTTC.

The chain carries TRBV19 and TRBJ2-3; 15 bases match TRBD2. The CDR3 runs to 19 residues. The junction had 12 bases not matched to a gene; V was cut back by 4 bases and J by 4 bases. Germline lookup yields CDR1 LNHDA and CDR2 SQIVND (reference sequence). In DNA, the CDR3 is TGTGCCAGTAGTACAGGACTAGCGGGAGGGCACGGTCACTCAGATACGCAGTATTTT. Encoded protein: CASSTGLAGGHGHSDTQYF.

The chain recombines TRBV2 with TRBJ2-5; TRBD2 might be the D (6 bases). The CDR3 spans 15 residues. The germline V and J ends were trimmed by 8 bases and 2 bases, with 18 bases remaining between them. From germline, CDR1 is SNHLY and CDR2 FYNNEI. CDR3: CASVPMGLTQETQYF. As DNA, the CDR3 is TGTGCCAGCGTCCCGATGGGACTGACTCAAGAGACCCAGTACTTC.

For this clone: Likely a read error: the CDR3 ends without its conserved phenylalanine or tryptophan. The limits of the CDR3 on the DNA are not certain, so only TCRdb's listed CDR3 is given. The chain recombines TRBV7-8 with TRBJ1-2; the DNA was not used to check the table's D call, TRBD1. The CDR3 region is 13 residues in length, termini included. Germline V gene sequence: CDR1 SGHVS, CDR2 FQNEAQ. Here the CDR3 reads CASSLGGQGAWKV.

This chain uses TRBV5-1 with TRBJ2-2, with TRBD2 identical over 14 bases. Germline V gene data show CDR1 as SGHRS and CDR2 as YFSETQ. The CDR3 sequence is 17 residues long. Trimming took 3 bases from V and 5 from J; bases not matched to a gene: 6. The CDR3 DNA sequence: TGCGCCAGCAGCTGGGGACTAGCGGGAGTTCGTACCGGGGAGCTGTTTTTT. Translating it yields CASSWGLAGVRTGELFF.

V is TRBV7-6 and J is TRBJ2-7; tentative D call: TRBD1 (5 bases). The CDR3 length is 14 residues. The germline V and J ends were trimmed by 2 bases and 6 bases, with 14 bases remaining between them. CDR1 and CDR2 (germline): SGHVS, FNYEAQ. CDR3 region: CASSLRLGRAEQYF. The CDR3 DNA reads TGTGCCAGCAGCTTAAGGCTCGGCAGGGCCGAGCAGTACTTC.

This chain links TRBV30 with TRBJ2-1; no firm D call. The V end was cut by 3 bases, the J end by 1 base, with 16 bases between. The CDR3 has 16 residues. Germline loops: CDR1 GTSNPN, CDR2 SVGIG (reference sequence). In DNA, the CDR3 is TGTGCCTGGAGCCCAAATTGGGCGAGTTCCTACAATGAGCAGTTCTTC. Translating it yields CAWSPNWASSYNEQFF.

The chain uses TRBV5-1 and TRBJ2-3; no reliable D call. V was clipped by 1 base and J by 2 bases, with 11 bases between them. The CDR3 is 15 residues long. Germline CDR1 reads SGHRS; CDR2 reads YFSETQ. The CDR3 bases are TGCGCCAGCAGCTTGATAACTCGGCCCACAGATACGCAGTATTTT. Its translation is CASSLITRPTDTQYF. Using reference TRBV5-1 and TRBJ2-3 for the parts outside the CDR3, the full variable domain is KAGVTQTPRYLIKTRGQQVTLSCSPISGHRSVSWYQQTPGQGLQFLFEYFSETQRNKGNFPGRFSGRQFSNSRSEMNVSTLELGDSALYLCASSLITRPTDTQYFGPGTRLTVL.

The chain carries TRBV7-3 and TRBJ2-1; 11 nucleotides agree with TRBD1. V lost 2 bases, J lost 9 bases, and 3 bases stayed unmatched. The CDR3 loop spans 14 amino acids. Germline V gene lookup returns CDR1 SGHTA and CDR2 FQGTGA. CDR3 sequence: CASSLRDRGSEQFF. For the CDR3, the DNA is TGTGCCAGCAGCTTACGGGACAGGGGGAGTGAGCAGTTCTTC.

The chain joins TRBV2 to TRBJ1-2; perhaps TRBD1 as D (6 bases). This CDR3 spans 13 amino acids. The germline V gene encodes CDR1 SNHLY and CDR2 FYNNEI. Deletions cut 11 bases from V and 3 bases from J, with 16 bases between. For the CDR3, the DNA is TGTGCCGACGGGGGGGCGCAAGACTATGGCTACACCTTC. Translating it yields CADGGAQDYGYTF. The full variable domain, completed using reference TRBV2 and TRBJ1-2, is EPEVTQTPSHQVTQMGQEVILRCVPISNHLYFYWYRQILGQKVEFLVSFYNNEISEKSEIFDDQFSVERPDGSNFTLKIRSTKLEDSAMYFCADGGAQDYGYTFGSGTRLTVV.

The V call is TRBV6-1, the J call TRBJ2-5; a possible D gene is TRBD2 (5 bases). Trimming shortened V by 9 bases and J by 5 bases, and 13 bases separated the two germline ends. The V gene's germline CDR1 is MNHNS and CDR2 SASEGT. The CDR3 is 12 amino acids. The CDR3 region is CASARGLETQYF. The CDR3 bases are TGTGCCAGTGCCCGGGGTTTGGAGACCCAGTACTTC.

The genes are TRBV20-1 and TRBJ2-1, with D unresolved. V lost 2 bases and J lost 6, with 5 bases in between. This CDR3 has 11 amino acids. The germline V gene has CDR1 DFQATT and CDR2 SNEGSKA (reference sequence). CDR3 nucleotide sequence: TGCAGTGCTAGACGTCCCAATGAGCAGTTCTTC. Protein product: CSARRPNEQFF.